The sequence of this TCR beta chain was determined in a study of breast tumors, draining lymph nodes, adjacent tissues. V lost 3 bases, J lost 9 bases, and 9 bases lay in between. The CDR3 covers 12 residues. TCRdb ran MiXCR on the multiplex PCR reads and lists one entry per CDR3 protein. There are about 63,000 distinct CDR3 sequences in the sample; less than 60% occur only once, and roughly 19% lies in the top ten. The V call is TRBV12-3 or TRBV12-4, the J call TRBJ2-1, with no clear D. What was sequenced was breast tumor tissue. The sequence was obtained from a female donor with breast cancer. Some clones in this sample may be carry-over from other donors' samples. CDR3 sequence (DNA): TGTGCCAGCAGTTTCGGGTTTAGTGAGCAGTTCTTC. This encodes CASSFGFSEQFF.